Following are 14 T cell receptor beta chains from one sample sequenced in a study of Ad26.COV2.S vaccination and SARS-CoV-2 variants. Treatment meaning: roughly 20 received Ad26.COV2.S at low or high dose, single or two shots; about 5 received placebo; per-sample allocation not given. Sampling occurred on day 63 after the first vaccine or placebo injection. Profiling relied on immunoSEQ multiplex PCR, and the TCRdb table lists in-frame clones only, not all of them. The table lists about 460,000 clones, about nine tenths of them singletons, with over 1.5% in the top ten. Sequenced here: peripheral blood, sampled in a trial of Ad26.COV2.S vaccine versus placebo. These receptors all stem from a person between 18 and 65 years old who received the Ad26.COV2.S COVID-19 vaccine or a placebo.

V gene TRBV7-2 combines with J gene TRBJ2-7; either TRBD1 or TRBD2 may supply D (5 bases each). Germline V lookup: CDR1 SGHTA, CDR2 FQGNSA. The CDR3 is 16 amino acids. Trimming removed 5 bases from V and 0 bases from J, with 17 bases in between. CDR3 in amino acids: CASSPTGTQSSYEQYF. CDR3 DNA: TGTGCCAGCAGCCCCACCGGGACCCAAAGCTCCTACGAGCAGTACTTC. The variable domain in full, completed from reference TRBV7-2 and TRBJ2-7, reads GAGVSQSPSNKVTEKGKDVELRCDPISGHTALYWYRQSLGQGLEFLIYFQGNSAPDKSGLPSDRFSAERTGGSVSTLTIQRTQQEDSAVYLCASSPTGTQSSYEQYFGPGTRLTVT.

In DNA, the CDR3 is TGCGCCAGCAGCGGGGGGACCACAGATACGCAGTATTTT. The encoded protein is CASSGGTTDTQYF. The rearrangement joins TRBV4-3 to TRBJ2-3, with a weak D call TRBD2 (6 bases). V lost 5 bases and J lost 2, with 8 bases in between. Germline values: CDR1 LGHNA, CDR2 YSLEER. This CDR3 has 13 amino acids.

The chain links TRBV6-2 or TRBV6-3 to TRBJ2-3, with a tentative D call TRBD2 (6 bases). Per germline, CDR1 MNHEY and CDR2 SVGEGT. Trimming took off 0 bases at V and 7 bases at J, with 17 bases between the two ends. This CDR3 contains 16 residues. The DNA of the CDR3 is TGTGCCAGCAGTTACTCTGGCGGGGAGCCCTTGTATACGCAGTATTTT. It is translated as CASSYSGGEPLYTQYF.

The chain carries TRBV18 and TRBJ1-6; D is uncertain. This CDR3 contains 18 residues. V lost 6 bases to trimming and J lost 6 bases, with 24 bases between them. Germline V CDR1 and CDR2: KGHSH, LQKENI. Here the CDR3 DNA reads TGTGCCAGCTCCCCCCAGCAGCCCTCTCCCCTCGGTAATTCACCCCTCCACTTT. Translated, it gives CASSPQQPSPLGNSPLHF.

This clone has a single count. For the CDR3, the DNA is TGTGCCAGCTCACCAGTTCGCGGGAGCAACGATGAGCAGTTCTTC. It is translated as CASSPVRGSNDEQFF. This chain links TRBV18 with TRBJ2-1, with 7 bases identical to TRBD2. Germline loops: CDR1 KGHSH, CDR2 LQKENI. The CDR3 spans 15 residues. Trimming at V came to 2 bases and at J to 8 bases, leaving 9 bases not matched to a gene. The full variable domain, its missing parts supplied by reference TRBV18 and TRBJ2-1, is NAGVMQNPRHLVRRRGQEARLRCSPMKGHSHVYWYRQLPEEGLKFMVYLQKENIIDESGMPKERFSAEFPKEGPSILRIQQVVRGDSAAYFCASSPVRGSNDEQFFGPGTRLTVL.

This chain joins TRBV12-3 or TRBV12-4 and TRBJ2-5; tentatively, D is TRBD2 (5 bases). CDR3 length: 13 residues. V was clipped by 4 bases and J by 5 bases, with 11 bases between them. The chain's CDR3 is CASSSILAETQYF. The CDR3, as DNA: TGTGCCAGCAGTTCGATCCTAGCCGAGACCCAGTACTTC.

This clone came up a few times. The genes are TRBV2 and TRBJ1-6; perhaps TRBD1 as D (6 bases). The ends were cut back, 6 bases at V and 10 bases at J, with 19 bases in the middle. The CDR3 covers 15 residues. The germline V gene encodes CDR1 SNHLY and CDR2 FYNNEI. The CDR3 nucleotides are TGTGCCAGCAGGTTTGAGGGGGACAAGGGCTCACCCCTCCACTTT. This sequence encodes CASRFEGDKGSPLHF.

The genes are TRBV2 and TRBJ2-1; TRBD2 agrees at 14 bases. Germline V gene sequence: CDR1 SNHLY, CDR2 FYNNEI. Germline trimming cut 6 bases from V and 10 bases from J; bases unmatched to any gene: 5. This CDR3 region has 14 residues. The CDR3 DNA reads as TGTGCCAGCAGGGGACTAGCGGGAGTAGGGGAGCAGTTCTTC. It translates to CASRGLAGVGEQFF.

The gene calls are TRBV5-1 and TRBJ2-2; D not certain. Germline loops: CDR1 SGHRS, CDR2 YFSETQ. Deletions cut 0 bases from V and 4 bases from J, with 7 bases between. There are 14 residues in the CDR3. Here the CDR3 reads CASSLVAPTGELFF. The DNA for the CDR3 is TGCGCCAGCAGCTTGGTGGCCCCCACCGGGGAGCTGTTTTTT.

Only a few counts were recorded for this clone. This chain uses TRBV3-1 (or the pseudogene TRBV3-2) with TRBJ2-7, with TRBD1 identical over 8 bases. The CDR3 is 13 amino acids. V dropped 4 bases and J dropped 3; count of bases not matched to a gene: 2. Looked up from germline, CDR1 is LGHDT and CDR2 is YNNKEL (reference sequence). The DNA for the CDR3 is TGTGCCAGCAGCCTCGACAGGGGCTACGAGCAGTACTTC. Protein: CASSLDRGYEQYF.

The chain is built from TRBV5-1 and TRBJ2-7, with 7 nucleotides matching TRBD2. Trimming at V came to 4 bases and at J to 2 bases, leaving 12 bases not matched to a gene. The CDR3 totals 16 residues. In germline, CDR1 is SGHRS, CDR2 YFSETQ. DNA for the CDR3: TGCGCCAGCAGCCCCCACCTGAGCGGGGAGCCCTACGAGCAGTACTTC. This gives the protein CASSPHLSGEPYEQYF.

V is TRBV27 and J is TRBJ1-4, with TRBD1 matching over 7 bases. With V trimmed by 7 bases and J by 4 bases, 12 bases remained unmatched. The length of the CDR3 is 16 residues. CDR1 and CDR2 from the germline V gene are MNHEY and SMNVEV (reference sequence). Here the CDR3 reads CASTPIRAGGNEKLFF. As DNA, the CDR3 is TGTGCCAGCACCCCGATTCGGGCAGGGGGTAATGAAAAACTGTTTTTT.

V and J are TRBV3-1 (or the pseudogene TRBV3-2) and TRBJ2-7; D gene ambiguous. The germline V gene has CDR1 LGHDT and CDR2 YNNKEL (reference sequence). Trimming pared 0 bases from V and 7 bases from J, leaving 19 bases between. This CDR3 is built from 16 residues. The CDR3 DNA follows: TGTGCCAGCAGCCAAGAGGTGGGGATGACTGGGAAAGAGCAGTACTTC. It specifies CASSQEVGMTGKEQYF.

The CDR3 DNA reads TGTGCCTGGAGTCTGGCAGGTGGGCATAATGAAAAACTGTTTTTT. This encodes CAWSLAGGHNEKLFF. The rearrangement links TRBV30 to TRBJ1-4; unclear D gene. CDR1 is GTSNPN, CDR2 SVGIG, per germline (reference sequence). Trimming pared 2 bases from V and 4 bases from J, leaving 14 bases between. This CDR3 has 15 amino acids.